This T cell receptor (beta chain) was identified in a study of cytomegalovirus exposure and HLA in healthy donors. In the PCR, 60 Vbeta and 13 Jbeta primers were used. TCRdb's copy holds only in-frame clones and misses some; the assay was immunoSEQ multiplex PCR. This table has fewer than 300,000 clones, roughly 80% appearing once. This CDR3 comprises 14 residues. Trimming removed 8 bases from V and 0 bases from J; junction bases left unmatched: 3. The V gene's germline CDR1 is LNHDA and CDR2 SQIVND (reference sequence). The chain uses TRBV19 and TRBJ2-2, with TRBD1 identical over 7 bases. Sequenced: PBMCs. The sequence came from a girl aged 2-9 years in good health and CMV-seronegative. The CDR3 loop is CASRTGTNTGELFF. The CDR3 nucleotides read TGTGCCAGTCGGACAGGCACGAACACCGGGGAGCTGTTTTTT. Variable domain in full (rest from reference TRBV19 and TRBJ2-2): DGGITQSPKYLFRKEGQNVTLSCEQNLNHDAMYWYRQDPGQGLRLIYYSQIVNDFQKGDIAEGYSVSREKKESFPLTVTSAQKNPTAFYLCASRTGTNTGELFFGEGSRLTVL.